The next 4 T cell receptor beta chains were all read from a single sample in a study of blood T cell repertoires in COVID-19. The assay was immunoSEQ multiplex PCR, and TCRdb's table has in-frame clones only and misses some. The data hold 330,000 or so clones, with about 91% observed a single time. Sequenced: peripheral blood. Receptor source: a man aged 25 to 40 with COVID-19, enrolled during active disease.

The rearrangement links TRBV30 to TRBJ1-6, with D perhaps TRBD1 (5 bases). The CDR3 covers 15 residues. Trimming left V 0 bases short and J 2 bases short, with 8 bases between. The germline V gene has CDR1 GTSNPN and CDR2 SVGIG (reference sequence). The CDR3, as DNA: TGTGCCTGGAGTGTAGGGGCTGCCTATAATTCACCCCTCCACTTT. Amino acid sequence: CAWSVGAAYNSPLHF.

The CDR3 loop is CASSYRRDKGFSSNQPQHF. The CDR3 DNA is TGTGCCAGCAGTTATCGCCGGGACAAGGGATTTTCTAGCAATCAGCCCCAGCATTTT. V gene TRBV6-2 or TRBV6-3 combines with J gene TRBJ1-5; D perhaps matches TRBD1 (6 bases). The CDR3 covers 19 residues. Germline-derived CDR1 and CDR2 are MNHEY and SVGEGT. V lost 3 bases to trimming and J lost 0 bases, with 21 bases between them.

The V and J genes are TRBV3-1 (or the pseudogene TRBV3-2) and TRBJ2-1; D is perhaps TRBD2 (5 bases). CDR3 length: 14 amino acids. V was pared by 4 bases and J by 8 bases, with 15 bases between. Looked up from germline, CDR1 is LGHDT and CDR2 is YNNKEL (reference sequence). The CDR3 nucleotides are TGTGCCAGCAGCCGAGGGAGAGTAGTTGATGAGCAGTTCTTC. The encoded protein is CASSRGRVVDEQFF.

The V gene is TRBV4-2, the J gene TRBJ2-3, with D perhaps matching TRBD2 (6 bases). This CDR3 has 16 residues. V lost 4 bases to trimming and J lost 0 bases, with 14 bases between them. The germline V gene has CDR1 LGHNA and CDR2 YNFKEQ. The CDR3 DNA reads TGTGCCAGCAGCCCGTTAATAGCGGCCAGCACAGATACGCAGTATTTT. Amino acids: CASSPLIAASTDTQYF.